The T cell receptor beta chain under discussion was sequenced for a study of CD8+ T cells in alopecia areata (dated by TCRdb to 2017 to 2018). Context from the whole study: The study used high-throughput TCRbeta sequencing to examine T cell clonal expansion in alopecia areata, in both the C3H/HeJ mouse model and human patients. Scalp tissue and sorted CD4+ and CD8+ peripheral blood T cells from patchy and totalis/universalis alopecia areata patients and from healthy controls were covered by human TCRbeta sequencing. Clonality in the scalp was compared among normal scalp (n=4), patchy alopecia areata scalp (n=8), and alopecia totalis/universalis scalp (n=8). The RNA source kit depended on sample type: the PAXgene miRNA kit for fixed scalp, the miRNeasy kit for PBMCs, and the RNeasy kit for mouse skin. immunoSEQ multiplex PCR using 35 Vbeta forward primers and 13 Jbeta reverse primers was used to amplify TCRbeta CDR3 regions. Study-wide conclusions, independent of this receptor: Lesional scalp, especially in alopecia totalis/universalis, showed higher clonality and more expanded CD8+ clones than normal scalp, suggesting antigenic drive. TCR sequences shared between patients were less clear than in mice, possibly partly because of HLA diversity in the patient population. Unlike mouse skin, where gammadelta T cells dominate, normal human skin contains resident alphabeta T cells that get sequenced too, which complicates analysis of the scalp TCR repertoire.

The receptor library was made with the immunoSEQ multiplex PCR assay. For TCR sequencing, RNA was extracted from every sample and reverse transcribed into cDNA to serve as template. First-strand cDNA was synthesized with SuperScript III using a 2:1 mix of oligo-dT and random hexamers. A synthetic immune receptor repertoire was used to assess amplification bias, and residual bias was removed computationally. The authors' pipeline ran thus. Raw reads were preprocessed for error removal, and CDR3 was defined according to IMGT conventions as running from the conserved cysteine to phenylalanine. Clonality was calculated as 1 minus Shannon entropy normalized by log2 of the number of productive unique TCRs. CD4 or CD8 identity of scalp clones was inferred by cross-referencing scalp TCRbeta sequences with sorted blood CD4 and CD8 repertoires. TCRdb stores this immuneACCESS table with in-frame sequences only. Part of the clones is absent; in the studies checked, under half of the shortfall reflects unresolved V genes, and no reason is known for the rest. V and J calls and clone size follow that table, whereas D and trimming were derived from the DNA. The sample table records over 150,000 clones; about 56% of these occur just once. Approximately 4.9% of the sample rests with the top ten.

PBMCs were separated by density centrifugation and stained for CD3, CD4 and CD8, after which CD4+ and CD8+ T cells were sorted on a FACSAria. Scalp biopsies and blood samples were obtained from unaffected controls. Details on this clone: It lacks a known antigen. Base quality data are lacking; no much larger clone is found one base away.

Taken from the germline V gene (reference sequence), the CDR1 and CDR2 loops are SGHNT and YYREEE. Trimming costs V 0 bases and J 0 bases, and their ends lie 7 bases apart. The CDR3, cysteine through phenylalanine, is 14 amino acids long. Kept here is only the CDR3 DNA, which spans 42 bases and is read in frame from base 1. What was sequenced was CD8+ T cells sorted from blood. Rearrangement joined TRBV5-4 to TRBJ2-7; no confident D gene assignment can be made. This receptor was taken from a human donor in good health. The bases are TGTGCCAGCAGCTTGGATCGGAGCTCCTACGAGCAGTACTTC. It specifies CASSLDRSSYEQYF.